One and the same sample provided the 27 T cell receptor beta chains below, sequenced in a study of blood T cell repertoires in COVID-19. Assay: immunoSEQ multiplex PCR; the TCRdb copy retains only in-frame clones and omits some. The sample records 140,000 or so clones, about 82% being singletons. The specimen was peripheral blood. The receptor set was obtained from a man aged 50 or older with acute or convalescent COVID-19.

This clone was detected only once. In nucleotides, the CDR3 is TGTGCCAGCAGTGGGACAGGGGCAAGCACAGATACGCAGTATTTT. This sequence encodes CASSGTGASTDTQYF. The chain employs TRBV9 and TRBJ2-3; 10 bases are shared with TRBD1. The CDR3 extends over 15 amino acids. The V gene's germline CDR1 is SGDLS and CDR2 YYNGEE. Germline trimming cut 5 bases from V and 0 bases from J; bases unmatched to any gene: 3.

The genes are TRBV11-3 and TRBJ2-7; no reliable D call. This CDR3 is built from 13 residues. Trimming pared 2 bases from V and 2 bases from J, leaving 7 bases between. CDR1 and CDR2 from the germline V gene are SGHNT and YENEEA. CDR3 protein: CASSLTPAYEQYF. As DNA, the CDR3 is TGTGCCAGCAGCTTAACACCCGCCTACGAGCAGTACTTC.

The rearrangement uses TRBV5-5 and TRBJ2-1, with a weak D call TRBD1 (5 bases). This CDR3 comprises 15 residues. The V end lost 0 bases, the J end lost 4 bases, and 11 bases lay between the germline ends. Germline V gene data show CDR1 as SGHKS and CDR2 as YYEKEE (reference sequence). This CDR3 reads CASSLEDNLYNEQFF. The CDR3 nucleotides read TGTGCCAGCAGCTTGGAGGACAACCTGTACAATGAGCAGTTCTTC.

The chain employs TRBV4-1 and TRBJ1-1, with a weak D call TRBD1 (5 bases). The germline gives CDR1 MGHRA, CDR2 YSYEKL. V was pared by 0 bases and J by 1 base, with 15 bases between. The CDR3 is 17 residues long. CDR3 sequence: CASSQEEWGRWNTEAFF. CDR3 DNA: TGCGCCAGCAGCCAAGAAGAATGGGGCAGGTGGAACACTGAAGCTTTCTTT.

The V and J genes are TRBV9 and TRBJ2-1, with D possibly matching TRBD1 (6 bases). Germline CDR1 reads SGDLS; CDR2 reads YYNGEE. The CDR3 is 15 amino acids. V shed 4 bases and J shed 3 bases, with 14 bases lying between them. CDR3 loop: CASSTSGTSYNEQFF. Here the CDR3 DNA reads TGTGCCAGCAGCACCTCCGGGACAAGCTACAATGAGCAGTTCTTC.

The rearrangement joins TRBV15 to TRBJ2-1; TRBD2 matches 9 bases. This CDR3 comprises 17 residues. Germline CDR1 LNHNV, CDR2 YYDKDF (reference sequence). V lost 3 bases and J lost 4; bases outside the gene matches: 10. This CDR3 reads CATSRLALAGPYNEQFF. CDR3 nucleotides: TGTGCCACCAGCAGGCTCGCTCTAGCGGGACCTTACAATGAGCAGTTCTTC. Using reference TRBV15 and TRBJ2-1 for the parts outside the CDR3, the full variable domain is DAMVIQNPRYQVTQFGKPVTLSCSQTLNHNVMYWYQQKSSQAPKLLFHYYDKDFNNEADTPDNFQSRRPNTSFCFLDIRSPGLGDTAMYLCATSRLALAGPYNEQFFGPGTRLTVL.

CDR3 bases: TGCGCCAGCAGCCATCGGACAGGGCACACTGAAGCTTTCTTT. This encodes CASSHRTGHTEAFF. V usage is TRBV4-1 and J usage is TRBJ1-1, with TRBD1 identical over 8 bases. The CDR3 sequence is 14 residues long. In germline, CDR1 is MGHRA, CDR2 YSYEKL. The J segment lost 3 bases and the V segment lost 3 bases, leaving 3 bases of the junction unmatched.

The chain employs TRBV9 and TRBJ2-1; the match to TRBD2 covers 12 bases. Germline V gene data show CDR1 as SGDLS and CDR2 as YYNGEE. The trim removed 4 bases at V and 3 bases at J, leaving 14 bases unmatched. The CDR3 length is 19 residues. CDR3 sequence: CASSSRLAGDLQIYNEQFF. CDR3 DNA: TGTGCCAGCAGCTCCCGACTAGCGGGGGACCTCCAGATCTACAATGAGCAGTTCTTC.

The CDR3 DNA sequence: TGTGCCAGTCACTATGAGGGGCAGGGGACCACAGATACGCAGTATTTT. Translating it yields CASHYEGQGTTDTQYF. The chain combines TRBV7-8 with TRBJ2-3; possible D gene TRBD1, 6 bases. The CDR3 runs 16 residues. Germline lookup yields CDR1 SGHVS and CDR2 FQNEAQ. Trimming removed 9 bases from V and 2 bases from J, with 21 bases in between.

The chain employs TRBV7-3 and TRBJ2-1; 13 bases are a match to TRBD2. This CDR3 comprises 16 residues. Trimming took 0 bases from V and 7 from J; bases not matched to a gene: 3. CDR1 and CDR2 from the germline V gene are SGHTA and FQGTGA. The DNA of the CDR3 is TGTGCCAGCAGCTTAACGCCGGGACTAGCGGGAAATGAGCAGTTCTTC. As protein: CASSLTPGLAGNEQFF.

The rearrangement links TRBV6-6 to TRBJ2-7; D unclear. Germline V gene lookup returns CDR1 MNHNY and CDR2 SVGAGI (reference sequence). V was clipped by 5 bases and J by 1 base, with 9 bases between them. This CDR3 contains 13 residues. The CDR3 spells CASSGQGSYEQYF. DNA for the CDR3: TGTGCCAGCAGTGGGCAAGGTTCCTACGAGCAGTACTTC.

This chain uses TRBV11-2 with TRBJ1-4; the D is unclear. Germline CDR1 and CDR2: SGHAT and FQNNGV. This CDR3 spans 11 amino acids. The ends were cut back, 3 bases at V and 10 bases at J, with 6 bases in the middle. CDR3: CASSFAGKLFF. The CDR3, as DNA: TGTGCCAGCAGCTTTGCCGGAAAACTGTTTTTT.

The chain employs TRBV27 and TRBJ2-7; D might be TRBD1 (7 bases). V was cut by 3 bases and J by 6 bases, with 15 bases left in between. The CDR3 consists of 14 residues. The germline V gene encodes CDR1 MNHEY and CDR2 SMNVEV (reference sequence). CDR3 residues: CASSLAQGTSEQYF. The CDR3 DNA follows: TGTGCCAGCAGTTTGGCACAGGGGACTTCCGAGCAGTACTTC.

The gene calls are TRBV11-2 and TRBJ1-4, with 8 bases matching TRBD1. With 1 base clipped from V and 8 bases from J, the junction kept 9 bases outside the gene matches. The CDR3 extends over 16 amino acids. Germline CDR1 SGHAT, CDR2 FQNNGV. The CDR3 here is CASSLGSWTGREKLFF. The CDR3 coding sequence is TGTGCCAGCAGCTTAGGTAGCTGGACAGGGCGGGAAAAACTGTTTTTT.

CDR3 in amino acids: CASRNPGLGKQETQYF. The CDR3 DNA reads as TGTGCCAGCCGAAATCCGGGACTAGGGAAACAAGAGACCCAGTACTTC. The chain joins TRBV27 to TRBJ2-5, with 8 bases identical to TRBD2. The trim removed 8 bases at V and 2 bases at J, leaving 13 bases unmatched. CDR1 is MNHEY and CDR2 is SMNVEV in the germline V gene (reference sequence). This CDR3 spans 16 amino acids.

DNA of the CDR3: TGTGCCAGCAGACCAGGTGGGGGGGAGGAGCAGTTCTTC. This encodes CASRPGGGEEQFF. The chain employs TRBV7-2 and TRBJ2-1, with TRBD2 matching 7 bases. Germline values: CDR1 SGHTA, CDR2 FQGNSA. With V trimmed by 6 bases and J by 10 bases, 9 bases remained unmatched. The CDR3 is 13 residues long. The full variable domain, with the rest looked up from reference TRBV7-2 and TRBJ2-1, is GAGVSQSPSNKVTEKGKDVELRCDPISGHTALYWYRQSLGQGLEFLIYFQGNSAPDKSGLPSDRFSAERTGGSVSTLTIQRTQQEDSAVYLCASRPGGGEEQFFGPGTRLTVL.

The chain carries TRBV11-2 and TRBJ2-5, with a possible D match to TRBD1 (7 bases). V lost 1 base and J lost 2, with 11 bases in between. The germline CDR1 and CDR2 sequences are SGHAT and FQNNGV. The CDR3 covers 15 residues. In DNA form, the CDR3 reads TGTGCCAGCAGCTTAGCAGGGGGGCCACAAGAGACCCAGTACTTC. Translation: CASSLAGGPQETQYF. Drawing the rest from reference TRBV11-2 and TRBJ2-5, the complete variable domain is EAGVAQSPRYKIIEKRQSVAFWCNPISGHATLYWYQQILGQGPKLLIQFQNNGVVDDSQLPKDRFSAERLKGVDSTLKIQPAKLEDSAVYLCASSLAGGPQETQYFGPGTRLLVL.

J is TRBJ1-5 and V is TRBV5-1, with unresolved D. Looked up from germline, CDR1 is SGHRS and CDR2 is YFSETQ. CDR3 length: 17 residues. Trimming shortened V by 5 bases and J by 1 base, and 19 bases separated the two germline ends. CDR3 protein: CASSLVPPGSSNQPQHF. The DNA of the CDR3 is TGCGCCAGCAGTCTTGTTCCCCCCGGGTCAAGCAATCAGCCCCAGCATTTT.

This chain connects TRBV12-3 or TRBV12-4 to TRBJ2-3, with 8 bases fitting TRBD1. V dropped 6 bases and J dropped 3; count of bases not matched to a gene: 2. The CDR3 has 13 amino acids. This CDR3 is CASRDRATDTQYF. The CDR3 region has the DNA TGTGCCAGCAGGGACAGGGCGACAGATACGCAGTATTTT.

The chain joins TRBV28 to TRBJ1-4; maybe TRBD1 (5 bases). The CDR3 extends over 12 amino acids. CDR1 MDHEN and CDR2 SYDVKM come from the germline V gene. The ends were cut back, 10 bases at V and 7 bases at J, with 13 bases in the middle. For the CDR3, the DNA is TGTGCCACCAACCGGGGGGGTGAAAAACTGTTTTTT. Translated: CATNRGGEKLFF. Looking up the rest from reference TRBV28 and TRBJ1-4 gives the full variable domain: DVKVTQSSRYLVKRTGEKVFLECVQDMDHENMFWYRQDPGLGLRLIYFSYDVKMKEKGDIPEGYSVSREKKERFSLILESASTNQTSMYLCATNRGGEKLFFGSGTQLSVL.

As regards this clone: The same CDR3 can be traced to other DNA sequences in this sample. The rearrangement links TRBV7-8 to TRBJ2-5, with 9 bases matching TRBD2. Per germline, CDR1 SGHVS and CDR2 FQNEAQ. After removal of 7 bases from V and 4 bases from J, the junction contained 19 bases not matched to a gene. This CDR3 is built from 18 residues. The CDR3 DNA sequence: TGTGCCAGCACCCTTGGGGCGGGGGGGCTGGGCCCTGGAGAGACCCAGTACTTC. Translating gives CASTLGAGGLGPGETQYF.

The V gene is TRBV28, the J gene TRBJ2-7; D possibly corresponds to TRBD1 (6 bases). The CDR3 sequence is 14 residues long. The V and J ends lost 2 bases and 1 base respectively, with 9 bases between them. Germline V gives CDR1 MDHEN, CDR2 SYDVKM. The CDR3 DNA follows: TGTGCCAGCAGTTTACAGGGGAGTTCCTACGAGCAGTACTTC. Translated: CASSLQGSSYEQYF. Complete variable domain (other parts from reference TRBV28 and TRBJ2-7): DVKVTQSSRYLVKRTGEKVFLECVQDMDHENMFWYRQDPGLGLRLIYFSYDVKMKEKGDIPEGYSVSREKKERFSLILESASTNQTSMYLCASSLQGSSYEQYFGPGTRLTVT.

This chain uses TRBV11-2 with TRBJ2-6; TRBD2 agrees at 12 bases. Germline V CDR1 and CDR2: SGHAT, FQNNGV. The CDR3 consists of 18 residues. With 5 bases clipped from V and 4 bases from J, the junction kept 9 bases outside the gene matches. The CDR3 loop is CASSNNLAGGSGANVLTF. DNA for the CDR3: TGTGCCAGCAGCAATAACCTAGCGGGGGGGAGCGGGGCCAACGTCCTGACTTTC. Full variable domain (outside the CDR3, taken from reference TRBV11-2 and TRBJ2-6): EAGVAQSPRYKIIEKRQSVAFWCNPISGHATLYWYQQILGQGPKLLIQFQNNGVVDDSQLPKDRFSAERLKGVDSTLKIQPAKLEDSAVYLCASSNNLAGGSGANVLTFGAGSRLTVL.

V and J are TRBV10-3 and TRBJ2-1, with 10 bases aligning to TRBD2. Trimming at V came to 4 bases and at J to 10 bases, leaving 13 bases not matched to a gene. The length of the CDR3 is 16 residues. Germline-derived CDR1 and CDR2 are ENHRY and SYGVKD. CDR3 sequence: CAISALVAGGPGEQFF. The CDR3 DNA is TGTGCCATCAGTGCCCTAGTAGCGGGGGGCCCTGGGGAGCAGTTCTTC.

The genes are TRBV15 and TRBJ2-4, with 11 bases matching TRBD2. The V gene end was trimmed by 0 bases and the J gene end by 1 base; junction bases not matched to a gene: 5. CDR1 LNHNV and CDR2 YYDKDF come from the germline V gene (reference sequence). The CDR3 runs 18 residues. CDR3 nucleotides: TGTGCCACCAGCAGAGATAAACTAGCGGGAGACGCCAAAAACATTCAGTACTTC. Translated: CATSRDKLAGDAKNIQYF.

The chain is built from TRBV6-1 and TRBJ2-7; TRBD1 aligns across 10 bases. Losses at the gene ends were 1 base for V and 4 bases for J; bases not matched to a gene: 4. CDR1 is MNHNS and CDR2 is SASEGT in the germline V gene. The CDR3 is 15 amino acids. The CDR3 DNA sequence: TGTGCCAGCAGTGAAGGGGGACAGGGGAGATACGAGCAGTACTTC. This sequence encodes CASSEGGQGRYEQYF.

CDR3 in amino acids: CASSLGQLYEQYF. Written as DNA, the CDR3 is TGTGCCAGCAGCCTGGGACAGCTTTACGAGCAGTACTTC. The J gene is TRBJ2-7, the V gene TRBV27; 7 nucleotides align to TRBD1. Germline loops: CDR1 MNHEY, CDR2 SMNVEV (reference sequence). With 6 bases clipped from V and 4 bases from J, the junction kept 6 bases outside the gene matches. This CDR3 is built from 13 residues.